A selection of T cell receptor beta chains follows, all from one sample in a study of regulatory T cells in long-lasting Graves disease. TCRdb re-derived calls from the multiplex PCR reads in MiXCR, one entry per CDR3 protein. The table lists a few hundred thousand distinct CDR3 sequences, roughly a fifth of them singletons, with approximately 14% in the top ten. The material sequenced was peripheral blood mononuclear cells (PBMCs), taken when the disease was refractory, from a patient treated with antithyroid drugs. The receptors here all came from a female donor with Graves disease. Both conserved end residues are part of each CDR3. Each record gives: D gene, clone size, J gene, V gene, CDR3 protein, CDR3 DNA. The D gene is left open where the match is weak. The size entry is marked missing in some rows and otherwise reads once, few, many or a size class.

>.|.|TRBJ2-3|TRBV28
CASSCFTFPPDTQYF
TGTGCCAGCAGTTGTTTTACTTTTCCCCCAGATACGCAGTATTTT
>.|.|TRBJ2-3|TRBV28
CASSLGAVGTQYF
TGTGCCAGCAGCCTGGGGGCGGTCGGTACGCAGTATTTT
>.|many|TRBJ1-2|TRBV3-1
CASSQFDHYTF
TGTGCCAGCAGCCAATTTGACCACTACACCTTC
>.|.|TRBJ2-1|TRBV3-1
CASSPLGYNEQFF
TGTGCCAGCAGCCCCCTAGGCTACAATGAGCAGTTCTTC
>TRBD1|.|TRBJ2-5|TRBV6-1
CASSLGTGDLETQYF
TGTGCCAGCAGTCTTGGGACAGGGGATTTGGAGACCCAGTACTTC
>.|many|TRBJ1-1|TRBV28
CASRLVLNTEAFF
TGTGCCAGCAGACTCGTACTGAACACTGAAGCTTTCTTT
>TRBD1|.|TRBJ2-7|TRBV10-3
CAIKGQGDYEQYF
TGTGCCATCAAGGGACAGGGAGACTACGAGCAGTACTTC
>.|many|TRBJ1-5|TRBV2
CASSEAGVGQPQHF
TGTGCCAGCAGTGAAGCAGGGGTGGGACAGCCCCAGCATTTT
>.|.|TRBJ2-7|TRBV9
CASSTTRGEQYF
TGTGCCAGCAGCACAACCCGGGGGGAGCAGTACTTC
>.|many|TRBJ2-7|TRBV12-3/TRBV12-4
CASSLGPEGRYEQYF
TGTGCCAGCAGTTTGGGCCCGGAGGGACGCTACGAGCAGTACTTC
>.|.|TRBJ2-7|TRBV20-1
CSARVRAHEQYF
TGCAGTGCTAGAGTCAGGGCCCACGAGCAGTACTTC
>TRBD1|many|TRBJ2-7|TRBV12-3/TRBV12-4
CASSSPGQGSYEQYF
TGTGCCAGCAGTTCACCGGGACAGGGGAGTTACGAGCAGTACTTC
>.|many|TRBJ1-5|TRBV28
CASSFAGLINQPQHF
TGTGCCAGCAGTTTCGCGGGACTGATCAATCAGCCCCAGCATTTT
>TRBD2|.|TRBJ2-7|TRBV7-9
CASRPGVAGAYEQYF
TGTGCCAGCAGACCGGGGGTAGCGGGAGCCTACGAGCAGTACTTC
>.|.|TRBJ1-6|TRBV10-2
CACQGIPDSPLHF
TGCGCCTGTCAAGGCATTCCCGATTCACCCCTCCACTTT
>.|.|TRBJ2-2|TRBV7-3
CASSSGGGDTGELFF
TGTGCCAGCAGTTCCGGGGGTGGGGACACCGGGGAGCTGTTTTTT
>TRBD1|many|TRBJ1-4|TRBV28
CASSLGTGINEKLFF
TGTGCCAGCAGTTTAGGGACAGGTATTAATGAAAAACTGTTTTTT
>TRBD2|.|TRBJ2-1|TRBV7-2
CASSSPLAGGAYNEQFF
TGTGCCAGCAGCTCCCCCCTAGCGGGAGGGGCCTACAATGAGCAGTTCTTC
>.|many|TRBJ2-4|TRBV13
CASSLGTGNSNF
TGTGCCAGCAGCTTAGGAACAGGGAACTCGAACTTC
>TRBD2|few|TRBJ2-5|TRBV3-1
CASSPSGGGGETQYF
TGTGCCAGCAGCCCCAGCGGGGGTGGAGGAGAGACCCAGTACTTC
>TRBD1|.|TRBJ2-1|TRBV25-1
CASSFLRGNEQFF
TGTGCCAGCAGTTTCCTCAGGGGGAATGAGCAGTTCTTC
>TRBD1|many|TRBJ1-2|TRBV18
CASSPGTDYGYTF
TGTGCCAGCAGTCCCGGGACAGACTATGGCTACACCTTC
>.|many|TRBJ1-2|TRBV2
CASRPGQSYGYTF
TGTGCCAGCAGGCCAGGACAGAGCTATGGCTACACCTTC
>.|.|TRBJ2-7|TRBV10-3
CAISGSGRRPYEQYF
TGTGCCATCAGTGGCAGCGGTCGACGACCTTACGAGCAGTACTTC
>TRBD2|once|TRBJ2-3|TRBV28
CASIGAGAGADTQYF
TGTGCCAGCATTGGAGCGGGAGCCGGCGCAGATACGCAGTATTTT
>.|many|TRBJ2-2|TRBV6-5
CASSYSEDSPNTGELFF
TGTGCCAGCAGTTACTCCGAGGACAGCCCGAACACCGGGGAGCTGTTTTTT
>.|.|TRBJ1-1|TRBV20-1
CSAHRDTEAFF
TGCAGTGCTCACCGGGACACTGAAGCTTTCTTT
>.|many|TRBJ1-4|TRBV10-3
CAIRKDGGNEKLFF
TGTGCCATCAGGAAAGACGGGGGTAATGAAAAACTGTTTTTT
>TRBD1|many|TRBJ1-2|TRBV12-3/TRBV12-4
CASSLGFESGGDYGYTF
TGTGCCAGCAGTTTAGGTTTCGAATCAGGGGGAGATTATGGCTACACCTTC
>.|.|TRBJ2-5|TRBV9
CASSVSPGSQETQYF
TGTGCCAGCAGCGTTTCCCCCGGGAGTCAAGAGACCCAGTACTTC
>.|.|TRBJ2-5|TRBV5-1
CASSGGQKVVETQYF
TGCGCCAGCAGCGGGGGACAAAAGGTGGTGGAGACCCAGTACTTC
>TRBD2|many|TRBJ2-7|TRBV29-1
CSVEVGGRARGEQYF
TGCAGCGTTGAAGTAGGAGGGAGGGCACGCGGCGAGCAGTACTTC
>TRBD1|few|TRBJ1-5|TRBV19
CASSTYWDRVGNQPQHF
TGTGCCAGTAGTACGTATTGGGACAGGGTCGGCAATCAGCCCCAGCATTTT
>.|.|TRBJ2-2|TRBV28
CASSSLTGNTGELFF
TGTGCCAGCAGTTCATTGACAGGCAACACCGGGGAGCTGTTTTTT
>TRBD2|few|TRBJ2-2|TRBV3-1
CASSSWGGSGANTGELFF
TGTGCCAGCAGCTCCTGGGGGGGGAGCGGGGCGAACACCGGGGAGCTGTTTTTT
>TRBD2|.|TRBJ2-3|TRBV10-3
CAIGLAAMSTDTQYF
TGTGCCATCGGGCTAGCGGCGATGAGCACAGATACGCAGTATTTT
>TRBD1|few|TRBJ1-4|TRBV9
CASSVTGATNEKLFF
TGTGCCAGCAGCGTTACAGGGGCAACTAATGAAAAACTGTTTTTT
>.|.|TRBJ2-3|TRBV2
CASNPLAPRPPDTQYF
TGTGCCAGCAACCCTCTCGCTCCCCGACCCCCAGATACGCAGTATTTT
>TRBD1|many|TRBJ1-6|TRBV2
CASSEPGTGLPLHF
TGTGCCAGCAGTGAACCCGGGACAGGTCTCCCCCTCCACTTT
>TRBD2|many|TRBJ2-7|TRBV7-8
CASSLVGTSGLYEQYF
TGTGCCAGCAGCTTAGTCGGGACTAGCGGTCTCTACGAGCAGTACTTC
>TRBD1|.|TRBJ1-1|TRBV4-1
CASSQDTGAVGNTEAFF
TGCGCCAGCAGCCAAGATACAGGGGCGGTTGGGAACACTGAAGCTTTCTTT
>TRBD2|.|TRBJ2-7|TRBV20-1
CSARDPRGHGLAGGPPEQYF
TGCAGTGCTAGAGACCCAAGGGGACACGGACTAGCGGGAGGGCCCCCCGAGCAGTACTTC
>TRBD2|.|TRBJ2-3|TRBV11-2
CASSFTSGMITDTQYF
TGTGCCAGCAGCTTCACTAGCGGGATGATCACAGATACGCAGTATTTT